This T cell receptor (beta chain) was captured by sequencing in a study of cytomegalovirus exposure and HLA in healthy donors. This clone was detected only a few times. Its antigen is currently unknown. The donors were part of the roughly 130-subject validation cohort, which stood apart from the approximately 700-subject first cohort. Trimming cost V 1 base and J 5 bases; bases outside gene matches: 8. This CDR3 region has 16 residues. Germline CDR1 and CDR2: SEHNR and FQNEAQ (reference sequence). Profiled with immunoSEQ multiplex PCR; TCRdb holds only in-frame clones, not every one. The sample lists a few hundred thousand clones; approximately 88% were seen once. Study-level results: The classifier was said to identify cytomegalovirus status with high specificity and sensitivity.

This sequence joins TRBV7-9 and TRBJ2-7; 10 bases are shared with TRBD2. Sequencing used PBMCs. The receptor comes from a woman younger than 35 in good health and CMV-seronegative. The CDR3 bases are TGTGCCAGCAGCTTAGACAGCGGGAGGGCCTTCCACGAGCAGTACTTC. Translation: CASSLDSGRAFHEQYF.